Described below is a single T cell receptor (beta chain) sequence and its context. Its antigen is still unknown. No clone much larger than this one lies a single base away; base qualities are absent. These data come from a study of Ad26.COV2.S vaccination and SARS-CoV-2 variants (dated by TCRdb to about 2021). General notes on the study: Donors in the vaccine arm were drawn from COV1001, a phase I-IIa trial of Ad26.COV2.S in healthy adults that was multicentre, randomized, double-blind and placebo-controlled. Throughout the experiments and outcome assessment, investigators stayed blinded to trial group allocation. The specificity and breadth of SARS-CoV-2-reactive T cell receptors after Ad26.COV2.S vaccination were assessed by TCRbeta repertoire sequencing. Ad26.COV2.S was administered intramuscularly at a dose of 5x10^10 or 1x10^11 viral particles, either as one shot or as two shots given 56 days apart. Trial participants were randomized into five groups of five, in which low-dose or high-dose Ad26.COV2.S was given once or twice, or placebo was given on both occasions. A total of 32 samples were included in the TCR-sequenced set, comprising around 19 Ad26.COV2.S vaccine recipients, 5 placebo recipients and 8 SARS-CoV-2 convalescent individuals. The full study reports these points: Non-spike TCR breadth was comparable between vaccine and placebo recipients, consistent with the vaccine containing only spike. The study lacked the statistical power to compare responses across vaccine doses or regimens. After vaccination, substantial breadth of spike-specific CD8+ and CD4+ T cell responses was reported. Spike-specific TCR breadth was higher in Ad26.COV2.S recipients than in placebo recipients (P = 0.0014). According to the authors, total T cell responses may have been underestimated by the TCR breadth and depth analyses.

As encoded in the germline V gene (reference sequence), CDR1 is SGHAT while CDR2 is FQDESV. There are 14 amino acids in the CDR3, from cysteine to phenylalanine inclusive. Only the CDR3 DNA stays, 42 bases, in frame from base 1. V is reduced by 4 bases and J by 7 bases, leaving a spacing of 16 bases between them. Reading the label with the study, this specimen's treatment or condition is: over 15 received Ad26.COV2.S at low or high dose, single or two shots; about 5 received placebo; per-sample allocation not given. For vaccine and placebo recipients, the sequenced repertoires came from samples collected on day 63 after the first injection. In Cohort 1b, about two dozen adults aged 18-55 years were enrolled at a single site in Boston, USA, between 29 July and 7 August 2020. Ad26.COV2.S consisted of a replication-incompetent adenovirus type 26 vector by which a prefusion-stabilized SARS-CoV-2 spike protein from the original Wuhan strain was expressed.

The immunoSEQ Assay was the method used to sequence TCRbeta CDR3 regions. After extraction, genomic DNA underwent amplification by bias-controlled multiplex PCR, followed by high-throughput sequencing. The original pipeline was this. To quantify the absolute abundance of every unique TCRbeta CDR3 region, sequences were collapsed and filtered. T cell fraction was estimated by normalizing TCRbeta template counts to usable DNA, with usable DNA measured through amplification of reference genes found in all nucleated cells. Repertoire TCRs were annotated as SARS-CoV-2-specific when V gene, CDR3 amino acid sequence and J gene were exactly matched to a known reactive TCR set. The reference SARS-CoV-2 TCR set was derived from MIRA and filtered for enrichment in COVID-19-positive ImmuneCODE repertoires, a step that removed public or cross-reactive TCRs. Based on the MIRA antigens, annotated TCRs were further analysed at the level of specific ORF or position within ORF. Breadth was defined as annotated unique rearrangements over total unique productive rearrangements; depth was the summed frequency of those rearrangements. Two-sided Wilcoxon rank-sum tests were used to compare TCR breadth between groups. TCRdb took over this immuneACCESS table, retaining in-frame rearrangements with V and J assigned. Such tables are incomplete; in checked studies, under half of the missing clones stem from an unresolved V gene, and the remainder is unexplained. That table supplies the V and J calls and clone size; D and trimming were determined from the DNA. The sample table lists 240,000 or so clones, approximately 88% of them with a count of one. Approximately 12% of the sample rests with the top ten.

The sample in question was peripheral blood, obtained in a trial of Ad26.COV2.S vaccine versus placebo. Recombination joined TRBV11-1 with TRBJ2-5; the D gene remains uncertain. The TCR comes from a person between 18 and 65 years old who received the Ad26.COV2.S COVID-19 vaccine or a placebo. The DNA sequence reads TGTGCCAGCAGCTCACCCTTAGGCTTATGGACCCAGTACTTC. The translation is CASSSPLGLWTQYF.